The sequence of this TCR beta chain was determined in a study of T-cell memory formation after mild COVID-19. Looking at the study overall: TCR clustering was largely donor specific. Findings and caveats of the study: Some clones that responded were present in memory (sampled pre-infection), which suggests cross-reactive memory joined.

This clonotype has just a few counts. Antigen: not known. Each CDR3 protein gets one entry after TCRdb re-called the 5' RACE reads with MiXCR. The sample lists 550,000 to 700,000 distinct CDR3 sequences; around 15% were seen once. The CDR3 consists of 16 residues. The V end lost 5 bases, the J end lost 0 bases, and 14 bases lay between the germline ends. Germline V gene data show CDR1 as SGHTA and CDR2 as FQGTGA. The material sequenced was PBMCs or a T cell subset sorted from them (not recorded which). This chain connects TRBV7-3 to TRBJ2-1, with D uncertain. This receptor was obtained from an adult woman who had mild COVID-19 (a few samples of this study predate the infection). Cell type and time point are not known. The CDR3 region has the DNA TGTGCCAGCAGCCCCAGCCCAGAGAGCTCCTACAATGAGCAGTTCTTC. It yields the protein CASSPSPESSYNEQFF.